The rows below give T cell receptor beta chains drawn from one sample of a study of sequential checkpoint blockade in melanoma. The repertoire was sequenced with immunoSEQ multiplex PCR; TCRdb's copy has only in-frame clones and lacks some. This sample has approximately 4,900 clones, with under 40% found just once. The source was tumor tissue (inferred from file names), collected from a patient given nivolumab and ipilimumab in sequence. The receptor source for this set is a human donor with melanoma. CDR3s include the opening cysteine and the closing phenylalanine or tryptophan. Fields, in order: clone size, D gene, J gene, V gene, CDR3 length, CDR3 DNA, CDR3 protein. D genes are given only for firm matches. Not every row has a clone size; where given, it reads once, few, many or a size class.

many,TRBD2,TRBJ2-5,TRBV11-3,16,TGTGCCAGCAGCCCAGGGCTAGCGGGGGGGCAAGAGACCCAGTACTTC,CASSPGLAGGQETQYF
-,-,TRBJ2-5,TRBV23-1,13,TGCGCCCTCAAGATGGGGGCCGGGGAGACCCAGTACTTC,CALKMGAGETQYF
few,TRBD1,TRBJ1-5,TRBV7-1,15,TGTGCCAGCAGCTCCAACGGACAGGGCAATCAGCCCCAGCATTTT,CASSSNGQGNQPQHF
few,TRBD1,TRBJ1-4,TRBV6-8,14,TGTGCCAGCAGTTACGGGACAGTTAATGAAAAACTGTTTTTT,CASSYGTVNEKLFF
few,-,TRBJ1-4,TRBV18,17,TGTGCCAGCTCACCACGAGGGTTCCCCCCAGATGGTGAAAAACTGTTTTTT,CASSPRGFPPDGEKLFF
-,TRBD2,TRBJ2-1,TRBV6-8,14,TGTGCCAGCAGTTTAGCGGGGAGGGGCAATGAGCAGTTCTTC,CASSLAGRGNEQFF
few,-,TRBJ2-1,TRBV13,16,TGTGCCAGCAGCTCTAGACTAGGGGCCTCCTACAATGAGCAGTTCTTC,CASSSRLGASYNEQFF
-,TRBD1,TRBJ2-2,TRBV6-8,14,TGTGCCATCCGGGGACAGGGGAACACCGGGGAGCTGTTTTTT,CAIRGQGNTGELFF
-,-,TRBJ1-1,TRBV18,12,TGTGCCAGCTCACCGGGTCCCACTGAAGCTTTCTTT,CASSPGPTEAFF
-,-,TRBJ1-5,TRBV11-3,15,TGTGCCAGCAGCTTGGAAGGAAATAGCAATCAGCCCCAGCATTTT,CASSLEGNSNQPQHF
-,TRBD1,TRBJ1-1,TRBV11-3,16,TGTGCCAGCAGCCAAACGAGGACAGGGAGGAACACTGAAGCTTTCTTT,CASSQTRTGRNTEAFF
-,-,TRBJ1-4,TRBV2,15,TGTGCCAGCGCGAAAGGTGGGGGATCTAATGAAAAACTGTTTTTT,CASAKGGGSNEKLFF
few,-,TRBJ2-1,TRBV18,12,TGTGCCAGCTCACTGCGGGAAAGGGAGCAGTTCTTC,CASSLREREQFF
-,-,TRBJ1-1,TRBV6-1,15,TGTGCCAGCAGTGAAGCGTGGGGAGTGGGCACTGAAGCTTTCTTT,CASSEAWGVGTEAFF
medium-sized,TRBD2,TRBJ2-7,TRBV6-8,15,TGTGCCATCAGTGCTTGGGGCGGGGGGCCCTACGAGCAGTACTTC,CAISAWGGGPYEQYF
few,-,TRBJ2-3,TRBV2,12,TGTGCCAGCAGTGAAGTCGCAGATACGCAGTATTTT,CASSEVADTQYF
few,-,TRBJ1-4,TRBV15,14,TGTGCCACCAGCCGCGGGGGGACTAATGAAAAACTGTTTTTT,CATSRGGTNEKLFF
-,-,TRBJ1-2,TRBV7-4,15,TGTGCCAGCAGCTCCGGGACCGTCACTAACTATGGCTACACCTTC,CASSSGTVTNYGYTF
few,-,TRBJ1-6,TRBV6-8,15,TGTGCCAGCACTGGGGGGCTCTCCTATAATTCACCCCTCCACTTT,CASTGGLSYNSPLHF
medium-sized,TRBD2,TRBJ2-3,TRBV6-8,16,TGTGCCAGCAGTTTGCGAGCGGGGGGAACCACAGATACGCAGTATTTT,CASSLRAGGTTDTQYF
-,-,TRBJ2-7,TRBV19,14,TGTGCCAGTAGCCGACAGTTAGGCTCCTACGAGCAGTACTTC,CASSRQLGSYEQYF
-,-,TRBJ2-1,TRBV5-1,14,TGCGCCAGCAGCTTGGCGGGGGTTCACAATGAGCAGTTCTTC,CASSLAGVHNEQFF
few,-,TRBJ2-6,TRBV27,15,TGTGCCAGCAGTTCCATAAACTCTGGGGCCAACGTCCTGACTTTC,CASSSINSGANVLTF
few,TRBD1,TRBJ2-1,TRBV6-8,14,TGTGCCAGCAGTTACGGGACAGGGGTGGTTGAGCAGTTCTTC,CASSYGTGVVEQFF
-,-,TRBJ1-1,TRBV6-8,15,TGTGCCAGCAACCTTATTGGGACGGCGGGCACTGAAGCTTTCTTT,CASNLIGTAGTEAFF
-,-,TRBJ2-5,TRBV7-8,13,TGTGCCAGCAGCTTACAGGGTGAAGAGACCCAGTACTTC,CASSLQGEETQYF
many,TRBD1,TRBJ2-2,TRBV6-8,14,TGTGCCAGCAGTGACAGGGGTGCCACCGGGGAGCTGTTTTTT,CASSDRGATGELFF
-,-,TRBJ2-5,TRBV5-1,15,TGCGCCAGCAGCTTGGCGGACTCCCCGACCGAGACCCAGTACTTC,CASSLADSPTETQYF
-,-,TRBJ2-4,TRBV9,17,TGTGCCAGCAGCTCTAACAATGTGGGGGTAGCCAAAAACATTCAGTACTTC,CASSSNNVGVAKNIQYF
-,TRBD1,TRBJ1-3,TRBV5-1,16,TGCGCCAGCAGCTTGGCGGGACAGGCCTCTGGAAACACCATATATTTT,CASSLAGQASGNTIYF
-,-,TRBJ1-5,TRBV10-3,16,TGTGCCATCAGTGAGTCGATCAGGGGATTCGGTCAGCCCCAGCATTTT,CAISESIRGFGQPQHF
medium-sized,TRBD1,TRBJ2-7,TRBV2,13,TGTGCCAGCAGGAGGACAGGGTCCTACGAGCAGTACTTC,CASRRTGSYEQYF
medium-sized,-,TRBJ2-6,TRBV11-3,15,TGTGCCAGCAGCCCGCCAGGGTCTGGGGCCAACGTCCTGACTTTC,CASSPPGSGANVLTF
-,TRBD2,TRBJ2-5,TRBV15,15,TGTGCCACCAGCAGACGGACTAGCGTCGGGGAGACCCAGTACTTC,CATSRRTSVGETQYF
medium-sized,TRBD1,TRBJ2-4,TRBV19,12,TGTGCCAGTAGTCGGGACAGAAACATTCAGTACTTC,CASSRDRNIQYF
-,-,TRBJ1-5,TRBV6-7,13,TGTGCCAGCAGTGACGGTCCAGGGCGGCCCCAGCATTTT,CASSDGPGRPQHF
-,TRBD1,TRBJ1-5,TRBV30,15,TGTGCCTGGAGTGTTCAGGACAGGGAGGATCAGCCCCAGCATTTT,CAWSVQDREDQPQHF
medium-sized,TRBD2,TRBJ2-5,TRBV5-5,15,TGTGCCAGCAGCTCCGGGACTAGCGGGTGGGAGACCCAGTACTTC,CASSSGTSGWETQYF
few,TRBD1,TRBJ2-1,TRBV15,16,TGTGCCACCAGCAGAGGGGCCAGGGGGCGCAGGAATGAGCAGTTCTTC,CATSRGARGRRNEQFF
few,-,TRBJ1-4,TRBV12-5,14,TGTGCTAGTGCCGTGGGTGACCCTAATGAAAAACTGTTTTTT,CASAVGDPNEKLFF
-,-,TRBJ1-1,TRBV19,13,TGTGCCAGTAGTATAATAAGCTACACTGAAGCTTTCTTT,CASSIISYTEAFF
medium-sized,-,TRBJ2-2,TRBV9,18,TGTGCCAGCAGCGTAGAGCGGACGGGATTAGCGAACACCGGGGAGCTGTTTTTT,CASSVERTGLANTGELFF
-,-,TRBJ1-1,TRBV1,14,TGCGCCAGCAGCACCCGGACACCCAACACTGAAGCTTTCTTT,CASSTRTPNTEAFF
-,TRBD2,TRBJ2-5,TRBV29-1,14,TGCAGCGCGGGTGGCGGGGGGGCCTCAGAGACCCAGTACTTC,CSAGGGGASETQYF
medium-sized,-,TRBJ2-5,TRBV19,15,TGTGCCAGTAGACCTACCGGGGACAGCGGGGAGACCCAGTACTTC,CASRPTGDSGETQYF
-,-,TRBJ2-2,TRBV18,14,TGTGCCAGCTCACCGGACACCCGCACCGGGGAGCTGTTTTTT,CASSPDTRTGELFF
-,-,TRBJ1-2,TRBV5-1,16,TGCGCCAGCAGCTTGGGGACGGGACGGAATAACTATGGCTACACCTTC,CASSLGTGRNNYGYTF
-,TRBD1,TRBJ2-5,TRBV7-6,15,TGTGCCAGCAGCGAAGGCCGGGACAGTTACGAGACCCAGTACTTC,CASSEGRDSYETQYF
-,TRBD2,TRBJ2-5,TRBV2,16,TGTGCCAGCAGTCCTACGGGACTAGCAGGTGGAGAGACCCAGTACTTC,CASSPTGLAGGETQYF
-,-,TRBJ2-7,TRBV19,15,TGTGCCAGTAGTATACGGCCCCACTCTCCGAGGGAGCAGTACTTC,CASSIRPHSPREQYF
few,-,TRBJ2-7,TRBV6-8,12,TGTGCCAGCAGGGACACCTCCTACGAGCAGTACTTC,CASRDTSYEQYF
many,-,TRBJ2-1,TRBV12-5,14,TGTGCCAGCACTTCAACCGGGACCAACAATGAGCAGTTCTTC,CASTSTGTNNEQFF
-,-,TRBJ2-3,TRBV5-1,14,TGCGCCAGCAGCTTGGACAGGTCCACAGATACGCAGTATTTT,CASSLDRSTDTQYF
-,-,TRBJ1-1,TRBV7-5,18,TGTGCCAGCAGCTTCCGACGGAAGCAGGGGGCAGTATGTACTGAAGCTTTCTTT,CASSFRRKQGAVCTEAFF